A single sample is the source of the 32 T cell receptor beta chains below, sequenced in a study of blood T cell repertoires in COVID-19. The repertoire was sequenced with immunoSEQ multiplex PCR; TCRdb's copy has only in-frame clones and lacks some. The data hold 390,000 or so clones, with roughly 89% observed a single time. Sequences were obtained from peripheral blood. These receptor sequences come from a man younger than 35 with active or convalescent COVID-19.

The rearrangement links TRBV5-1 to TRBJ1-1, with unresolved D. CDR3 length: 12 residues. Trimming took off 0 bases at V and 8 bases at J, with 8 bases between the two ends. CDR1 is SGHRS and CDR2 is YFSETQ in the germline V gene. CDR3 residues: CASSLDSGEAFF. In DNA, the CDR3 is TGCGCCAGCAGCTTGGACTCGGGGGAAGCTTTCTTT.

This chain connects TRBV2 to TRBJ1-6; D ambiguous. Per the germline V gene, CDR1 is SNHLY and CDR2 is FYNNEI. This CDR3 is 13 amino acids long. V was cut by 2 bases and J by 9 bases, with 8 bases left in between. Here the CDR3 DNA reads TGTGCCAGCAGTGAATCTGTGGCTTCACCCCTCCACTTT. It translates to CASSESVASPLHF.

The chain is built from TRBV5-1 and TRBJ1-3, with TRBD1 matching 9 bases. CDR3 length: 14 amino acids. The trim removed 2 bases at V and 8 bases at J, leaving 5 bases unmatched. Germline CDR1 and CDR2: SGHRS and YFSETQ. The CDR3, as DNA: TGCGCCAGCAGCTTTCCGGGACAGGGAGACACCATATATTTT. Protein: CASSFPGQGDTIYF.

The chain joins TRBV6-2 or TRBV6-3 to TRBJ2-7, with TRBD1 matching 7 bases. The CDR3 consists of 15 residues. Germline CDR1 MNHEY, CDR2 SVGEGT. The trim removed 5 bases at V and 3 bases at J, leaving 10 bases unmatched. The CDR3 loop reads CASSQPETGNYEQYF. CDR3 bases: TGTGCCAGCAGTCAACCGGAGACAGGGAACTACGAGCAGTACTTC.

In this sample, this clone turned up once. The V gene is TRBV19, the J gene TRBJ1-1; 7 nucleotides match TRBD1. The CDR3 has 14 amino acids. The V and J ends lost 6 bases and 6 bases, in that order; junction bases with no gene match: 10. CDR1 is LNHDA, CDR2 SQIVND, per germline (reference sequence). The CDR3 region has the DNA TGTGCCAGTAGCCAAATCTCAGGGGGTGCTGAAGCTTTCTTT. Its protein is CASSQISGGAEAFF.

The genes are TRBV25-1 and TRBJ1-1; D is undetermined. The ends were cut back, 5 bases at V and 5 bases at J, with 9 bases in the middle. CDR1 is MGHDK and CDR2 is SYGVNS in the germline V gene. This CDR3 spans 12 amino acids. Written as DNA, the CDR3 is TGTGCCAGCAGTACCCCCGGGACTGAAGCTTTCTTT. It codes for CASSTPGTEAFF.

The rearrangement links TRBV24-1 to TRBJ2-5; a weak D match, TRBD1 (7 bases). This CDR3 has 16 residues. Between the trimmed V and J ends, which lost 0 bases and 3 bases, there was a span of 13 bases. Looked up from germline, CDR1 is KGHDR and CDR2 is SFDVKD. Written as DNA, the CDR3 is TGTGCCACCAGTGATTTGGGAGGGGGCGTTAAAGAGACCCAGTACTTC. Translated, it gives CATSDLGGGVKETQYF.

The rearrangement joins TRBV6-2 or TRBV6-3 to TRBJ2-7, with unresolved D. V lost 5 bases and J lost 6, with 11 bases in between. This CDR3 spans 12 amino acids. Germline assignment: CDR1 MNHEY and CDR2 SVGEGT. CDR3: CASSRVPLEQYF. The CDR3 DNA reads TGTGCCAGCAGTCGAGTCCCACTCGAGCAGTACTTC.

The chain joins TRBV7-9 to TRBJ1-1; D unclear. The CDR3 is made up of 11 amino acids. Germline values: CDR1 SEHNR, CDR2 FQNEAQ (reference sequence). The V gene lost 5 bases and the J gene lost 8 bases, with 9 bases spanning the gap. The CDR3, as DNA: TGTGCCAGCAGCCCGACCGGGGAAGCTTTCTTT. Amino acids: CASSPTGEAFF.

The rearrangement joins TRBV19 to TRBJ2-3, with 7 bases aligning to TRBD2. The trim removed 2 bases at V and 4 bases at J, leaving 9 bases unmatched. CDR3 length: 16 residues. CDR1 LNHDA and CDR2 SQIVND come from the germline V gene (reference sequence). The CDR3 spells CASSIRTSREADTQYF. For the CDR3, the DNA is TGTGCCAGTAGTATACGGACTAGTCGGGAGGCAGATACGCAGTATTTT.

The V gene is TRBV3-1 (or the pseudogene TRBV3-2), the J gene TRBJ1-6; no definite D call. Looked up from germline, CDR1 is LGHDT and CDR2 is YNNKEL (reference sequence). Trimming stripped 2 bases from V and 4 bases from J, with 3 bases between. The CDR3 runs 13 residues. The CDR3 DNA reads TGTGCCAGCAGCCAACGTTATAATTCACCCCTCCACTTT. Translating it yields CASSQRYNSPLHF.

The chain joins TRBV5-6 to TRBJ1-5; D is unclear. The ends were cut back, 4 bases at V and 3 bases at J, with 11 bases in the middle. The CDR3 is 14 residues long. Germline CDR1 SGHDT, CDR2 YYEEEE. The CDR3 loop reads CASSNFGLNQPQHF. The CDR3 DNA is TGTGCCAGCAGCAACTTCGGACTCAATCAGCCCCAGCATTTT.

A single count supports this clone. Here the CDR3 DNA reads TGTGCCAGCAGTGAAGTCGGGGGACGGAACACTGAAGCTTTCTTT. This codes for CASSEVGGRNTEAFF. The V and J genes are TRBV6-1 and TRBJ1-1; D perhaps matches TRBD1 (5 bases). This CDR3 has 15 residues. The germline CDR1 and CDR2 sequences are MNHNS and SASEGT. The ends were cut back, 1 base at V and 1 base at J, with 10 bases in the middle.

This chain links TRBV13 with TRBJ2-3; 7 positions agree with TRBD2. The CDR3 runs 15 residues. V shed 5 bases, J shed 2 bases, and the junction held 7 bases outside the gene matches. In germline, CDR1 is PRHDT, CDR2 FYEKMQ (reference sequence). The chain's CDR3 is CASSPGTTNTDTQYF. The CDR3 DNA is TGTGCCAGCAGCCCAGGGACTACAAACACAGATACGCAGTATTTT. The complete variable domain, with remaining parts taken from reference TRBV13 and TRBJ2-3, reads AAGVIQSPRHLIKEKRETATLKCYPIPRHDTVYWYQQGPGQDPQFLISFYEKMQSDKGSIPDRFSAQQFSDYHSELNMSSLELGDSALYFCASSPGTTNTDTQYFGPGTRLTVL.

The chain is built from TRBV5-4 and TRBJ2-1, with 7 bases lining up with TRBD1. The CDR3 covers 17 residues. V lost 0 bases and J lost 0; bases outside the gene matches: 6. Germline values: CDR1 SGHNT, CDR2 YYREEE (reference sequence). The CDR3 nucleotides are TGTGCCAGCAGCTTGGTTAACAGGGGCCTCTCCTACAATGAGCAGTTCTTC. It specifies CASSLVNRGLSYNEQFF.

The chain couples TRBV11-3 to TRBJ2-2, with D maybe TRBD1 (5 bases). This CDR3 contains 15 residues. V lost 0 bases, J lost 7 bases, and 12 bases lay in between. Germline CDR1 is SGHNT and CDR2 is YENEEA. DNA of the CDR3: TGTGCCAGCAGCTTAGACCTCAGTACAGGCGGGGAGCTGTTTTTT. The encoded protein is CASSLDLSTGGELFF.

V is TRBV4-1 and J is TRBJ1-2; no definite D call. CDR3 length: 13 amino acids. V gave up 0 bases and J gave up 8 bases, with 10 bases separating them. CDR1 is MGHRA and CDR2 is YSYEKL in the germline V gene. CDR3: CASSQDPNRGYTF. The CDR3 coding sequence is TGCGCCAGCAGCCAAGATCCCAACCGGGGCTACACCTTC.

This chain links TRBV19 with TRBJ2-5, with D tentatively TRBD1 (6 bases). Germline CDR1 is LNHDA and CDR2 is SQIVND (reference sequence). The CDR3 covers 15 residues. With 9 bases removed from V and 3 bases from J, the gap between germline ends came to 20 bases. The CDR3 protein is CASTPGTTSKETQYF. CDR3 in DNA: TGTGCCAGCACACCCGGGACAACAAGTAAAGAGACCCAGTACTTC.

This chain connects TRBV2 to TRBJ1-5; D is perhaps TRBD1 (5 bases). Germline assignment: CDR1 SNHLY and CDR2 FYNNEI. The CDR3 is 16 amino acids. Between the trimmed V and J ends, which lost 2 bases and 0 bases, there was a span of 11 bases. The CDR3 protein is CASSEWLRDSNQPQHF. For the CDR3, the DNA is TGTGCCAGCAGTGAATGGCTCAGGGATAGCAATCAGCCCCAGCATTTT.

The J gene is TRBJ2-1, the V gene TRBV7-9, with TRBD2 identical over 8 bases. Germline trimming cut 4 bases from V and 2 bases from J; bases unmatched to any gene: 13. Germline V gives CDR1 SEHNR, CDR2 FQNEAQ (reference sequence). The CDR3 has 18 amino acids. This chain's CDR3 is CASSSIAGRDYTYNEQFF. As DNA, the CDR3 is TGTGCCAGCAGCTCAATCGCCGGGAGGGATTACACCTACAATGAGCAGTTCTTC. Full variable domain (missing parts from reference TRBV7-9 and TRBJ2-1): DTGVSQNPRHKITKRGQNVTFRCDPISEHNRLYWYRQTLGQGPEFLTYFQNEAQLEKSRLLSDRFSAERPKGSFSTLEIQRTEQGDSAMYLCASSSIAGRDYTYNEQFFGPGTRLTVL.

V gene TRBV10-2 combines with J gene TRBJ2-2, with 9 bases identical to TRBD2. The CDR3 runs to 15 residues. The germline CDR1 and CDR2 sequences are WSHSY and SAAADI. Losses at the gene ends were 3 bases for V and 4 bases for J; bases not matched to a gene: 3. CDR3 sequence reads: CASSDSGGPTGELFF. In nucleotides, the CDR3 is TGCGCCAGCAGTGACAGCGGGGGGCCCACCGGGGAGCTGTTTTTT.

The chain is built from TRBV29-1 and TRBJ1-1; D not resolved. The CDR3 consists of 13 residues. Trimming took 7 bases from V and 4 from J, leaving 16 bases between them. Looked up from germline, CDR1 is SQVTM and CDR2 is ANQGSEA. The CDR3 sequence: CSGASPRGTEAFF. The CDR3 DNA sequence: TGCAGCGGTGCTAGTCCCCGCGGCACTGAAGCTTTCTTT.

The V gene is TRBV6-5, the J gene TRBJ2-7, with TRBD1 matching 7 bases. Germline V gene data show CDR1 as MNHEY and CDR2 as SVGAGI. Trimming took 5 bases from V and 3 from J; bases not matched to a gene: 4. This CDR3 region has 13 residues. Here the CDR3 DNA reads TGTGCCAGCAGTAGACAGGGATACTACGAGCAGTACTTC. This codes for CASSRQGYYEQYF.

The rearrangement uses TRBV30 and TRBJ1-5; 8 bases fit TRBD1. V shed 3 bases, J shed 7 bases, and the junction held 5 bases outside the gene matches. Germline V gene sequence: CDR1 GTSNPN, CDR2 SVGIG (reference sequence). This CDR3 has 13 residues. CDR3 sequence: CAWRTGDGQPQHF. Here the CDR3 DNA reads TGTGCCTGGAGGACAGGGGACGGGCAGCCCCAGCATTTT.

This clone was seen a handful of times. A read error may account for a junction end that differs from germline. Written as DNA, the CDR3 is TGTGCCAGCAGCCTCGGACAGGGATCGTCTGGGGCCAACGTGCTGACTTTC. Protein sequence: CASSLGQGSSGANVLTF. The chain is built from TRBV4-2 and TRBJ2-6, with TRBD1 matching over 8 bases. The CDR3 has 17 residues. The germline CDR1 and CDR2 sequences are LGHNA and YNFKEQ.

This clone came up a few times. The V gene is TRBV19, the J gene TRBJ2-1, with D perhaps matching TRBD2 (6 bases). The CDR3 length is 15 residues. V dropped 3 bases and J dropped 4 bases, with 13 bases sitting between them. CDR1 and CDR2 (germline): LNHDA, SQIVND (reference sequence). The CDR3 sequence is CASSIWREIYNEQFF. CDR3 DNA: TGTGCCAGTAGTATCTGGCGGGAAATTTACAATGAGCAGTTCTTC.

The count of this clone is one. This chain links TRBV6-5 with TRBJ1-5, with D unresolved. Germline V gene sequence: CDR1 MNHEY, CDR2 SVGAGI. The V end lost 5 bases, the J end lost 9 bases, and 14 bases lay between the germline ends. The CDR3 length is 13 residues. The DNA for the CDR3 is TGTGCCAGCAGTCCCCCCAGTGAAAGGCCCCAGCATTTT. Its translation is CASSPPSERPQHF.

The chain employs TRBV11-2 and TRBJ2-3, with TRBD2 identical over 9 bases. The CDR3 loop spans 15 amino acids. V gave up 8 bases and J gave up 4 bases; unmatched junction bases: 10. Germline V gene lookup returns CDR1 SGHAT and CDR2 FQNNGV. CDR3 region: CASPPPSGDPDTQYF. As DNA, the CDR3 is TGTGCCAGCCCCCCTCCTAGCGGGGATCCAGATACGCAGTATTTT.

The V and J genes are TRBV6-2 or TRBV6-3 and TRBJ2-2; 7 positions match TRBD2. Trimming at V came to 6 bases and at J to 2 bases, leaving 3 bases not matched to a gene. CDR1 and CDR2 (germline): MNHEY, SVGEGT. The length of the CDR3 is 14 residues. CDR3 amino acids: CASSIAGNTGELFF. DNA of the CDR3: TGTGCCAGCAGCATAGCGGGTAACACCGGGGAGCTGTTTTTT.

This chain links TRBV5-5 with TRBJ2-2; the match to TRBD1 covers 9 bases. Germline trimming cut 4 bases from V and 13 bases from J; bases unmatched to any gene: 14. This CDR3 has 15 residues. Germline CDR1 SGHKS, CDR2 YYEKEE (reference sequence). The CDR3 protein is CASSPSGQGFDGLFF. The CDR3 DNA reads TGTGCCAGCAGCCCGTCGGGACAGGGATTTGATGGGCTGTTTTTT. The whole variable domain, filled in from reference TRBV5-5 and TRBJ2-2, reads DAGVTQSPTHLIKTRGQQVTLRCSPISGHKSVSWYQQVLGQGPQFIFQYYEKEERGRGNFPDRFSARQFPNYSSELNVNALLLGDSALYLCASSPSGQGFDGLFFGEGSRLTVL.

CDR3 sequence: CATDQQGARETQYF. The CDR3 DNA reads TGTGCCACGGACCAACAGGGGGCACGAGAGACCCAGTACTTC. This chain links TRBV10-3 with TRBJ2-5; TRBD1 matches 9 bases. The ends lost 10 bases at V and 4 bases at J; junction bases unmatched: 10. Germline assignment: CDR1 ENHRY and CDR2 SYGVKD. The CDR3 has 14 residues.

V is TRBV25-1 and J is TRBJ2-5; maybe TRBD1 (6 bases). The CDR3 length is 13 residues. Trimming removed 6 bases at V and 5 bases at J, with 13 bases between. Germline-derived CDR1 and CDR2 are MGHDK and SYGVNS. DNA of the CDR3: TGTGCCAGCAGAAGGGGGAGTCAGGAGACCCAGTACTTC. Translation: CASRRGSQETQYF.